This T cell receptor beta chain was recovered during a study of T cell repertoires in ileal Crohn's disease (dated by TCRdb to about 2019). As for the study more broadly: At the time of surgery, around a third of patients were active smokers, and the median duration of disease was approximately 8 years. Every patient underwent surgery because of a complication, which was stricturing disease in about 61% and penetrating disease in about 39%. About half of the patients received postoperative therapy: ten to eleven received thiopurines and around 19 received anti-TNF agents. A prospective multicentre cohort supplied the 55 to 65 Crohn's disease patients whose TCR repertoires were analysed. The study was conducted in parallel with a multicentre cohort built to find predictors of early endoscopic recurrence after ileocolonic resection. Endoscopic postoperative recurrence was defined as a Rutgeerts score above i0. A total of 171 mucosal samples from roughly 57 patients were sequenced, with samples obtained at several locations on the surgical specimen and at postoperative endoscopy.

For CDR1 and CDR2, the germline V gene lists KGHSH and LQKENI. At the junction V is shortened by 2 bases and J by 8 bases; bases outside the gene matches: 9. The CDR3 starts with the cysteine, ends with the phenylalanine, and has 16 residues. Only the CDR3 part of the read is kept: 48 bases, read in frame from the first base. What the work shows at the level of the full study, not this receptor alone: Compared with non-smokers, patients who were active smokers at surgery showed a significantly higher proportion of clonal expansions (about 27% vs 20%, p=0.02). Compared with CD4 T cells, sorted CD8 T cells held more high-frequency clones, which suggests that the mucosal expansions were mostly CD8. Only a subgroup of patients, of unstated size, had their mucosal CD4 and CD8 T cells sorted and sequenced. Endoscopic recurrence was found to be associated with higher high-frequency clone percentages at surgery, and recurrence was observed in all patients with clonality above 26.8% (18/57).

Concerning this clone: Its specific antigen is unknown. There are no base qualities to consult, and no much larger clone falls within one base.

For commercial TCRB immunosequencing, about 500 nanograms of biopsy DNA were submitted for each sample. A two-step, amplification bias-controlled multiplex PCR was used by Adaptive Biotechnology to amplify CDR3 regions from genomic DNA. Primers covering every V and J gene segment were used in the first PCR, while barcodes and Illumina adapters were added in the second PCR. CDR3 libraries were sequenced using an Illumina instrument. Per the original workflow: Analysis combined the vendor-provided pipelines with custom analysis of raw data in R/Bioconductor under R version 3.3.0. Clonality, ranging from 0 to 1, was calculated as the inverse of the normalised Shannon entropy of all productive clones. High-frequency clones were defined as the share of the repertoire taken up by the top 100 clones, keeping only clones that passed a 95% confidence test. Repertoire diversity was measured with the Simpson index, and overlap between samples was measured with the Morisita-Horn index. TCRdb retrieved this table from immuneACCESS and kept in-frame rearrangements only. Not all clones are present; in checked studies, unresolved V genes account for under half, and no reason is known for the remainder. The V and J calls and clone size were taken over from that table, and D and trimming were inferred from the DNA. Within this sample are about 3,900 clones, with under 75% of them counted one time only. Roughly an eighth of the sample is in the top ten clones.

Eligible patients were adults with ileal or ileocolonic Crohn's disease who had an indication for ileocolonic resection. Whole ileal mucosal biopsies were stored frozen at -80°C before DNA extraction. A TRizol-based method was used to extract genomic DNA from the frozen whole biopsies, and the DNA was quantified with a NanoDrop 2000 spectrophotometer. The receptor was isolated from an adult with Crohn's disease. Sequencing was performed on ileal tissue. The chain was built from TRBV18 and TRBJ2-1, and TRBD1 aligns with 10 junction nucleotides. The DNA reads TGTGCCAGCTCACCAATCCGGGACAGGGGTATGGATGAGCAGTTCTTC. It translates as CASSPIRDRGMDEQFF.